One and the same sample provided the 26 T cell receptor beta chains below, sequenced in a study of cytomegalovirus exposure and HLA in healthy donors. Vbeta (60) and Jbeta (13) primers were used in the PCR. Here immunoSEQ multiplex PCR was the method, and the copy in TCRdb shows in-frame clones only, minus some. Its table lists around 110,000 clones. The sequencing input was PBMCs. The receptors stem from a man aged 40-50 years in good health and CMV-seropositive.

This chain joins TRBV30 and TRBJ1-4; weak D call: TRBD1 (5 bases). The CDR3 is 13 residues long. Per the germline V gene, CDR1 is GTSNPN and CDR2 is SVGIG (reference sequence). Trimming removed 6 bases at V and 7 bases at J, with 15 bases between. CDR3 protein: CACEGAVGEKLFF. In DNA, the CDR3 is TGTGCCTGTGAAGGGGCGGTGGGTGAAAAACTGTTTTTT.

The chain uses TRBV2 and TRBJ1-1; D might be TRBD1 (5 bases). CDR3 size: 15 residues. V lost 7 bases to trimming and J lost 1 base, with 16 bases between them. The germline V gene has CDR1 SNHLY and CDR2 FYNNEI. For the CDR3, the DNA is TGTGCCAGCACGGGGGGAGCATCGTCGAACACTGAAGCTTTCTTT. Encoded protein: CASTGGASSNTEAFF.

J is TRBJ2-1 and V is TRBV11-1; 7 bases are shared with TRBD2. This CDR3 has 11 residues. The V gene end was trimmed by 0 bases and the J gene end by 15 bases; junction bases not matched to a gene: 2. Per the germline V gene, CDR1 is SGHAT and CDR2 is FQDESV (reference sequence). The CDR3 coding sequence is TGTGCCAGCAGCTTAGCGGGAGGGCGGTTCTTC. Encoded protein: CASSLAGGRFF.

V is TRBV7-8 and J is TRBJ2-2; 10 nucleotides agree with TRBD1. The V segment lost 8 bases and the J segment 3 bases; nucleotides outside the gene matches: 6. CDR3 length: 15 residues. Germline V gives CDR1 SGHVS, CDR2 FQNEAQ. CDR3 in DNA: TGTGCCAGCGGGGCGGGACAGGGGCACACCGGGGAGCTGTTTTTT. This encodes CASGAGQGHTGELFF.

This chain joins TRBV11-2 and TRBJ1-1, with D unclear. The CDR3 covers 13 residues. CDR1 SGHAT and CDR2 FQNNGV come from the germline V gene. The germline V and J ends were trimmed by 5 bases and 7 bases, with 14 bases remaining between them. The CDR3 protein is CASSQNAADEAFF. The DNA of the CDR3 is TGTGCCAGCAGCCAAAACGCCGCGGATGAAGCTTTCTTT.

The genes are TRBV28 and TRBJ1-2; TRBD1 matches at 9 bases. The CDR3 is made up of 12 amino acids. Germline lookup yields CDR1 MDHEN and CDR2 SYDVKM. The V gene end was trimmed by 10 bases and the J gene end by 4 bases; junction bases not matched to a gene: 4. CDR3 sequence: CANGQGPYGYTF. CDR3 sequence (DNA): TGTGCCAACGGACAGGGGCCCTATGGCTACACCTTC.

The chain carries TRBV10-3 and TRBJ2-3; 13 bases fit TRBD2. Germline V gene sequence: CDR1 ENHRY, CDR2 SYGVKD. This CDR3 contains 15 residues. The V and J ends lost 8 bases and 0 bases, in that order; junction bases with no gene match: 2. CDR3 sequence: CAIGLAGESTDTQYF. In DNA, the CDR3 is TGTGCCATCGGACTAGCGGGGGAGAGCACAGATACGCAGTATTTT.

V is TRBV5-1 and J is TRBJ1-4; 9 bases map to TRBD1. CDR1 SGHRS and CDR2 YFSETQ come from the germline V gene. The length of the CDR3 is 16 residues. J was trimmed by 7 bases and V by 4 bases; bases with no gene match: 11. CDR3 residues: CASSRSLQGAVEKLFF. CDR3 in DNA: TGCGCCAGCAGCCGAAGCCTACAGGGGGCGGTTGAAAAACTGTTTTTT.

The chain combines TRBV11-1 with TRBJ2-7, with D unresolved. Trimming stripped 5 bases from V and 9 bases from J, with 11 bases between. This CDR3 spans 11 amino acids. Germline CDR1 is SGHAT and CDR2 is FQDESV (reference sequence). In DNA form, the CDR3 reads TGTGCCAGCAGCCTAAACCGGGTGCAGTACTTC. This translates into CASSLNRVQYF.

This rearrangement joins TRBV2 to TRBJ1-1, with D possibly being TRBD1 (5 bases). Germline V CDR1 and CDR2: SNHLY, FYNNEI. Trimming removed 8 bases at V and 0 bases at J, with 19 bases between. This CDR3 region has 16 residues. The DNA for the CDR3 is TGTGCCAGCGGGCGCGGGACGGACCGATTGAACACTGAAGCTTTCTTT. Its protein is CASGRGTDRLNTEAFF.

J is TRBJ1-2 and V is TRBV6-5, with a weak D call TRBD1 (5 bases). The CDR3 extends over 14 amino acids. The germline V gene has CDR1 MNHEY and CDR2 SVGAGI. V was trimmed by 6 bases and J by 3 bases, leaving 14 bases between them. The CDR3 nucleotides read TGTGCCAGCAGCCCGACAGTCCTGGACTATGGCTACACCTTC. Protein product: CASSPTVLDYGYTF.

The rearrangement links TRBV2 to TRBJ2-7; D unclear. Germline assignment: CDR1 SNHLY and CDR2 FYNNEI. V lost 4 bases and J 4 bases, leaving 5 bases between the germline ends. The CDR3 consists of 11 residues. In DNA form, the CDR3 reads TGTGCCAGCAGTGTTGCGTACGAGCAGTACTTC. As protein: CASSVAYEQYF. Complete variable domain (other parts from reference TRBV2 and TRBJ2-7): EPEVTQTPSHQVTQMGQEVILRCVPISNHLYFYWYRQILGQKVEFLVSFYNNEISEKSEIFDDQFSVERPDGSNFTLKIRSTKLEDSAMYFCASSVAYEQYFGPGTRLTVT.

The CDR3 protein is CASSQGVNRAYEQYF. CDR3 in DNA: TGCGCCAGCAGCCAAGGGGTAAACAGGGCCTACGAGCAGTACTTC. V gene TRBV4-1 combines with J gene TRBJ2-7; maybe TRBD1 (6 bases). V lost 1 base and J 2 bases, leaving 12 bases between the germline ends. The CDR3 is 15 amino acids. Germline V gene data show CDR1 as MGHRA and CDR2 as YSYEKL.

The chain joins TRBV6-5 to TRBJ2-2, with TRBD1 as a possible D gene (6 bases). The germline V gene encodes CDR1 MNHEY and CDR2 SVGAGI. CDR3 length: 15 amino acids. V was cut by 7 bases and J by 4 bases, with 16 bases left in between. The CDR3 loop reads CASNPGTRGTGELFF. The CDR3 DNA follows: TGTGCCAGCAACCCTGGGACAAGGGGCACCGGGGAGCTGTTTTTT.

The gene calls are TRBV25-1 and TRBJ2-7; 8 nucleotides align to TRBD1. V trimming: 3 bases; J trimming: 2 bases; junction bases outside the gene matches: 9. Germline V gene sequence: CDR1 MGHDK, CDR2 SYGVNS. The CDR3 totals 16 residues. DNA of the CDR3: TGTGCCAGCAGTGAGGGCGGCGGACAGGGAACCTACGAGCAGTACTTC. Translated: CASSEGGGQGTYEQYF.

The J gene is TRBJ1-2, the V gene TRBV15; possibly TRBD1 for D (6 bases). Germline assignment: CDR1 LNHNV and CDR2 YYDKDF (reference sequence). The CDR3 consists of 12 residues. The V gene lost 5 bases and the J gene lost 10 bases, with 14 bases spanning the gap. CDR3 amino acids: CATSYLQGVYTF. Here the CDR3 DNA reads TGTGCCACCAGCTACTTACAGGGTGTCTACACCTTC.

J is TRBJ2-1 and V is TRBV19, with 10 nucleotides matching TRBD2. The germline V gene has CDR1 LNHDA and CDR2 SQIVND (reference sequence). V was clipped by 3 bases and J by 3 bases; unmatched bases: 8. CDR3 length: 17 residues. The CDR3 nucleotides read TGTGCCAGTAGTATTGGGCTAGCGGGAGTTGGCTACAATGAGCAGTTCTTC. This gives the protein CASSIGLAGVGYNEQFF.

J is TRBJ2-1 and V is TRBV5-1; 7 bases are a match to TRBD1. J was trimmed by 8 bases and V by 4 bases; bases with no gene match: 9. The germline V gene encodes CDR1 SGHRS and CDR2 YFSETQ. The CDR3 extends over 14 amino acids. CDR3 nucleotides: TGCGCCAGCAGCCCGGGACAGAACTGGGATGAGCAGTTCTTC. Protein product: CASSPGQNWDEQFF.

The gene calls are TRBV5-1 and TRBJ2-3; 8 nucleotides match TRBD2. This CDR3 is 16 amino acids long. CDR1 and CDR2 from the germline V gene are SGHRS and YFSETQ. J gave up 0 bases and V 0 bases, and 3 bases lay outside the gene matches. CDR3 sequence: CASSLGSSGSTDTQYF. CDR3 coding DNA: TGCGCCAGCAGCTTGGGGTCTAGCGGGAGCACAGATACGCAGTATTTT.

The genes are TRBV5-6 and TRBJ2-7; D is possibly TRBD2 (5 bases). The CDR3 contains 14 residues. The V and J ends lost 3 bases and 5 bases respectively, with 15 bases between them. CDR1 is SGHDT, CDR2 YYEEEE, per germline. The CDR3 DNA follows: TGTGCCAGCAGCTCCGCTAGAGGGTACGACGAGCAGTACTTC. Encoded protein: CASSSARGYDEQYF.

V usage is TRBV5-1 and J usage is TRBJ2-1; 9 positions match TRBD1. Germline V CDR1 and CDR2: SGHRS, YFSETQ. The CDR3 contains 18 residues. Losses at the gene ends were 4 bases for V and 0 bases for J; bases not matched to a gene: 11. DNA of the CDR3: TGCGCCAGCAGCCCGGAGAGGTGGGACAGGGTCTCCTACAATGAGCAGTTCTTC. Its translation: CASSPERWDRVSYNEQFF. The complete variable domain, with remaining parts taken from reference TRBV5-1 and TRBJ2-1, reads KAGVTQTPRYLIKTRGQQVTLSCSPISGHRSVSWYQQTPGQGLQFLFEYFSETQRNKGNFPGRFSGRQFSNSRSEMNVSTLELGDSALYLCASSPERWDRVSYNEQFFGPGTRLTVL.

The CDR3 reads CASSLVGGRASEQFF. The DNA of the CDR3 is TGCGCCAGCAGCTTGGTGGGGGGGAGGGCCTCTGAGCAGTTCTTC. The rearrangement joins TRBV5-1 to TRBJ2-1; TRBD2 aligns across 7 bases. Germline V gene lookup returns CDR1 SGHRS and CDR2 YFSETQ. This CDR3 is 15 amino acids long. The J segment lost 9 bases and the V segment lost 0 bases, leaving 9 bases of the junction unmatched.

The rearrangement links TRBV4-1 to TRBJ1-4, with D perhaps TRBD1 (5 bases). The germline V gene encodes CDR1 MGHRA and CDR2 YSYEKL. V lost 2 bases and J lost 11, with 21 bases in between. The CDR3 loop spans 16 amino acids. CDR3 amino acids: CASSQSPETRGGKLFF. The CDR3 DNA reads TGCGCCAGCAGCCAAAGTCCAGAGACTAGGGGAGGGAAACTGTTTTTT.

V is TRBV7-7 and J is TRBJ1-5; 7 bases agree with TRBD1. The germline V gene encodes CDR1 SSHAT and CDR2 FNYEAQ (reference sequence). After removal of 2 bases from V and 7 bases from J, the junction contained 2 bases not matched to a gene. This CDR3 region has 13 residues. The CDR3 here is CASSLKQGQPQHF. The CDR3 DNA sequence: TGTGCCAGCAGCTTAAAACAGGGGCAGCCCCAGCATTTT.

The J gene is TRBJ2-6, the V gene TRBV5-1; 9 nucleotides agree with TRBD1. Trimming took 2 bases from V and 4 from J; bases not matched to a gene: 16. Germline assignment: CDR1 SGHRS and CDR2 YFSETQ. This CDR3 region has 20 residues. CDR3 loop: CASSLNRDRASSGGANVLTF. For the CDR3, the DNA is TGCGCCAGCAGCTTAAACCGGGACAGGGCATCCTCGGGGGGGGCCAACGTCCTGACTTTC.

The V call is TRBV19, the J call TRBJ1-5, with D possibly matching TRBD1 (6 bases). Trimming removed 7 bases from V and 1 base from J, with 20 bases in between. The CDR3 length is 17 residues. In germline, CDR1 is LNHDA, CDR2 SQIVND (reference sequence). The CDR3 is CASIYGAGAWSNQPQHF. Written as DNA, the CDR3 is TGTGCCAGTATATATGGGGCAGGGGCATGGAGCAATCAGCCCCAGCATTTT.